This note documents a single T cell receptor beta chain sequence. Source study methods: Estimation of nucleated cell counts was performed using reference gene primer amplification. The method was immunoSEQ multiplex PCR; TCRdb's version includes in-frame clones alone and lacks a portion of them. The DNA gave D and trimming, while V, J and clone size come from that table. The sample contains around 250,000 clones, about 87% of which appear only once. These data come from a study of blood T cell repertoires in COVID-19. Study at large: Sample material is recorded as cDNA or gDNA derived from T cells, B-cell-depleted T cells, or PBMCs.

Enrollees, 18 to 89 years old, lived in 25 or so US areas. Participant reports of clinical history set cohort assignment. Per the germline V gene, CDR1 is LGHDT and CDR2 is YNNKEL (reference sequence). Trimming removed 1 base at V and 4 bases at J, with 7 bases between. This CDR3 is built from 13 residues. The TCR comes from a woman aged 40 to 50 with acute COVID-19. The V call is TRBV3-1 (or the pseudogene TRBV3-2), the J call TRBJ1-1; D is unresolved. The material sequenced was PBMCs or T cells enriched from blood (not recorded which). The DNA of the CDR3 is TGTGCCAGCAGCCAAGTTAGCCCCACTGAAGCTTTCTTT. It is translated as CASSQVSPTEAFF.